This is a list of T cell receptor beta chains from one sample in a study of vaccination and CD4 T cells after COVID-19. No antigen has been identified for these receptors. TCRdb called the PCR reads again in MiXCR, with one record for every CDR3 protein. The repertoire holds approximately 18,000 distinct CDR3 sequences, with around 46% as singletons. The input for sequencing was CD4+ T cells from blood, cultured in vitro, taken after SARS-CoV-2 vaccination. Source of these receptors: a human donor who had recovered from COVID-19. CDR3s include the opening cysteine and the closing phenylalanine or tryptophan. A D gene is named only where the DNA matches it firmly. Rows give clone size only sometimes, using once, few, many, or a class for an expanded clone.

size	V	length	D	J	DNA	CDR3
NA	TRBV28	14	NA	TRBJ1-2	TGTGCCAGCAGTTTGTTAGCACCCCTCTATGGCTACACCTTC	CASSLLAPLYGYTF
NA	TRBV20-1	14	NA	TRBJ1-4	TGCAGTGCCGGGGGGACCGCCGTCGGTGAAAAACTGTTTTTT	CSAGGTAVGEKLFF
few	TRBV6-2/TRBV6-3	15	TRBD1	TRBJ1-1	TGTGCCAGCAGTGCCACAGGGACAGGGGGCGGTGAAGCTTTCTTT	CASSATGTGGGEAFF
few	TRBV19	15	TRBD1	TRBJ1-1	TGTGCCAGTAGCCAAGTTCTGACAGGGGCCCCTGAAGCTTTCTTT	CASSQVLTGAPEAFF
NA	TRBV7-3	15	NA	TRBJ2-1	TGTGCCAGCAGCTTAACGGTGGACAGTTACAATGAGCAGTTCTTC	CASSLTVDSYNEQFF
NA	TRBV7-9	15	NA	TRBJ2-2	TGTGCCAGCAGCTTAAACCAGGGGAACACCGGGGAGCTGTTTTTT	CASSLNQGNTGELFF
NA	TRBV5-5	14	NA	TRBJ1-5	TGTGCCAGCAGCCTAGAGAGGGGTAATCAGCCCCAGCATTTT	CASSLERGNQPQHF
few	TRBV19	17	NA	TRBJ1-1	TGTGCCAGTAGTATTCACGGCCGGAGGGATGGGAACACTGAAGCTTTCTTT	CASSIHGRRDGNTEAFF
few	TRBV11-3	15	NA	TRBJ1-1	TGTGCCAGCAGCTTAGATTGGGGAAGGGGGACTGAAGCTTTCTTT	CASSLDWGRGTEAFF
NA	TRBV20-1	15	NA	TRBJ2-7	TGCAGTGCTAGAAGAGGGCAGGGTAGCTCCTACGAGCAGTACTTC	CSARRGQGSSYEQYF
NA	TRBV5-6	13	NA	TRBJ1-2	TGTGCCAGCAGCTTAAGAGGGGACTATGGCTACACCTTC	CASSLRGDYGYTF
few	TRBV7-2	13	NA	TRBJ1-5	TGTGCCAGCAGCTTAGCAGTAGGTCAGCCCCAGCATTTT	CASSLAVGQPQHF
NA	TRBV7-9	14	TRBD1	TRBJ1-6	TGTGCCAGCAGTATAGGACAGGGGTCTTCACCCCTCCACTTT	CASSIGQGSSPLHF
few	TRBV15	14	NA	TRBJ1-1	TGTGCCACCAGCAGAGATACGGCTAACACTGAAGCTTTCTTT	CATSRDTANTEAFF
NA	TRBV7-3	18	TRBD1	TRBJ1-6	TGTGCCAGCAGCATAGACCCGGACAGGGGAAGGGATAATTCACCCCTCCACTTT	CASSIDPDRGRDNSPLHF
NA	TRBV20-1	13	TRBD2	TRBJ2-1	TGCAGTTCCCGGGCTAGCGGTGGCAATGAGCAGTTCTTC	CSSRASGGNEQFF
NA	TRBV14	14	NA	TRBJ1-1	TGTGCCAGCAGCCAGACCTACATGAACACTGAAGCTTTCTTT	CASSQTYMNTEAFF
NA	TRBV7-7	15	TRBD1	TRBJ2-5	TGTGCCAGCAGTTTCGACAGGGGGTCGGGGGAGACCCAGTACTTC	CASSFDRGSGETQYF
NA	TRBV6-2/TRBV6-3	13	NA	TRBJ1-6	TGTGCCAGCGCGCTTGTCGGGGACTCACCCCTCCACTTT	CASALVGDSPLHF
NA	TRBV19	14	NA	TRBJ1-1	TGTGCCAGTAGTAAGGGAGTCCCGAACACTGAAGCTTTCTTT	CASSKGVPNTEAFF
NA	TRBV24-1	13	NA	TRBJ1-1	TGTGCCACCAGTAACAGGGAAAACACTGAAGCTTTCTTT	CATSNRENTEAFF
few	TRBV29-1	17	TRBD1	TRBJ1-1	TGCAGCGTTGAAAGGGGGGTGACAGGGATTAGGGACACTGAAGCTTTCTTT	CSVERGVTGIRDTEAFF
NA	TRBV2	14	TRBD1	TRBJ2-7	TGTGCCAGCAGTGGGGACAGTCTACACTACGAGCAGTACTTC	CASSGDSLHYEQYF
NA	TRBV19	14	NA	TRBJ1-6	TGTGCCAGTAGTGAGGGGGGTTATAATTCACCCCTCCACTTT	CASSEGGYNSPLHF
NA	TRBV2	14	TRBD1	TRBJ2-1	TGTGCCAGCAGTGAGCGGACAGGCTACAATGAGCAGTTCTTC	CASSERTGYNEQFF
NA	TRBV20-1	14	TRBD2	TRBJ2-1	TGCAGTGCCCTGGGACTAGCGGGAAGTAATGAGCAGTTCTTC	CSALGLAGSNEQFF
once	TRBV2	16	NA	TRBJ1-2	TGTGCCAGCAGACACTACGGCCAGGGGCGTACCTATGGCTACACCTTC	CASRHYGQGRTYGYTF
NA	TRBV20-1	14	NA	TRBJ1-5	TGCAGTGCTAGAGAGTGGGTAAGCAATCAGCCCCAGCATTTT	CSAREWVSNQPQHF
NA	TRBV6-1	12	NA	TRBJ1-2	TGTGCCAGCAGTGAAGCCGGGGATGGCTACACCTTC	CASSEAGDGYTF
few	TRBV7-9	13	NA	TRBJ1-2	TGTGCCAGCATTGACAGCCGTGGCTATGGCTACACCTTC	CASIDSRGYGYTF
NA	TRBV7-9	12	NA	TRBJ2-2	TGTGCCAGCAGCTTCGCAGTCGGGGAGCTGTTTTTT	CASSFAVGELFF
NA	TRBV28	15	NA	TRBJ2-1	TGTGCCAGCAGCCAGGTTGTTCGCTCCTACAATGAGCAGTTCTTC	CASSQVVRSYNEQFF
NA	TRBV24-1	15	NA	TRBJ2-2	TGTGCCACCAGTGATTATCCCCGGAACACCGGGGAGCTGTTTTTT	CATSDYPRNTGELFF